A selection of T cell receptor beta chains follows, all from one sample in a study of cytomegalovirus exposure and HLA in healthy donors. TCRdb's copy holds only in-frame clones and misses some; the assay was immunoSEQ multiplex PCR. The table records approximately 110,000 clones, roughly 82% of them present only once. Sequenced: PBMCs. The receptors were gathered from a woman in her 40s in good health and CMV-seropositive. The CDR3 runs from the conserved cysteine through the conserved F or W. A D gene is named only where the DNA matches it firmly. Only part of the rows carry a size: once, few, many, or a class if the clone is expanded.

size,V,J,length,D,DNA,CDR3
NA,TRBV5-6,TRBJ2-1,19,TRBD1,TGTGCCAGCAGCTTGGAGGGACAGGGAAGGGCGAGCTCCTACAATGAGCAGTTCTTC,CASSLEGQGRASSYNEQFF
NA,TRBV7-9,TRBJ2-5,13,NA,TGTGCCAGCAGCTTATGGCCTCAAGAGACCCAGTACTTC,CASSLWPQETQYF
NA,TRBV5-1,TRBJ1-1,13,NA,TGCGCCAGCAGCTTATTTATGAACACTGAAGCTTTCTTT,CASSLFMNTEAFF
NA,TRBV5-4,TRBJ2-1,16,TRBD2,TGTGCCAGCAGCTTGGAGGCTAGCGGGAGGTATCATGAGCAGTTCTTC,CASSLEASGRYHEQFF
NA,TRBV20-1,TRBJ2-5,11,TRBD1,TGCAGTGTCGACAGGGGTGAGACCCAGTACTTC,CSVDRGETQYF
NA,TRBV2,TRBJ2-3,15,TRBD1,TGTGCCAGCAGTTTCCGGGACAGGGGTACAGATACGCAGTATTTT,CASSFRDRGTDTQYF
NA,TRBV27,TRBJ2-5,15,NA,TGTGCCAGCAGTTTGACGCGCGAGCGGACGGAGACCCAGTACTTC,CASSLTRERTETQYF
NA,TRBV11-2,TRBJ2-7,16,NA,TGTGCCAGCAGCTTAGGTGGATCTTTACAGCCCTACGAGCAGTACTTC,CASSLGGSLQPYEQYF
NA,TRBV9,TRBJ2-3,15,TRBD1,TGTGCCAGCAGCGTAGTTGGACAGGGAATGGATACGCAGTATTTT,CASSVVGQGMDTQYF
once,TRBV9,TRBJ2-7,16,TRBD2,TGTGCCAGCAGCGTAGGGGGGGGGACCATTTCCTACGAGCAGTACTTC,CASSVGGGTISYEQYF
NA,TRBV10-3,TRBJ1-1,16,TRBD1,TGTGCCATCAGGAGGGGGACAGGGGCTACCGGGACTGAAGCTTTCTTT,CAIRRGTGATGTEAFF
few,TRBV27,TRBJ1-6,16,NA,TGTGCCAGCAGCAGACTTTCGGGCGGAGGGTACTCACCCCTCCACTTT,CASSRLSGGGYSPLHF
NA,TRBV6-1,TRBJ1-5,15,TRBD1,TGTGCCAGCTCCCCCCGGACAGGGAGCAATCAGCCCCAGCATTTT,CASSPRTGSNQPQHF
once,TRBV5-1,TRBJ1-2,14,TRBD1,TGCGCCAGCAGCTTCGAGGCAGGGGGCTATGGCTACACCTTC,CASSFEAGGYGYTF
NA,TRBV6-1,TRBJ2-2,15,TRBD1,TGTGCCAGCAGTTTACAGGGGGATGACACCGGGGAGCTGTTTTTT,CASSLQGDDTGELFF
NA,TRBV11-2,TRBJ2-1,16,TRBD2,TGTGCCAGCAGCCCCCGGGTAGCGGGAGCGTACAATGAGCAGTTCTTC,CASSPRVAGAYNEQFF
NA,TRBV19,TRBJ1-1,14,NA,TGTGCCAGTAGCCCAACACCGGGGAACACTGAAGCTTTCTTT,CASSPTPGNTEAFF
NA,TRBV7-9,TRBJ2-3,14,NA,TGTGCCAGCAGCTTGGACAGCTCCCTAGATACGCAGTATTTT,CASSLDSSLDTQYF
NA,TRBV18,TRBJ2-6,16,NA,TGTGCCAGCTCACCAACCGCGCGTTCTGGGGCCAACGTCCTGACTTTC,CASSPTARSGANVLTF
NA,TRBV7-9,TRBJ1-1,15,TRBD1,TGTGCCAGCAGCTTAGAACAGGGGACGAACACTGAAGCTTTCTTT,CASSLEQGTNTEAFF
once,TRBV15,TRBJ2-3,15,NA,TGTGCCACCAGAATTGGACGGGATCTCACAGATACGCAGTATTTT,CATRIGRDLTDTQYF
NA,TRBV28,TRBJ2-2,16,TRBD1,TGTGCCAGCACCTCTTCTGGACAGGGGAACACCGGGGAGCTGTTTTTT,CASTSSGQGNTGELFF
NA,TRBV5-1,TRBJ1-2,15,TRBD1,TGCGCCAGCAGCTTAGGGACAGGGGGAAACTATGGCTACACCTTC,CASSLGTGGNYGYTF
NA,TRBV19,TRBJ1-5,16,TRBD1,TGTGCCAGTAGTATAGACCGGGACAGCCACAATCAGCCCCAGCATTTT,CASSIDRDSHNQPQHF
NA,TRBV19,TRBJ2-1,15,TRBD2,TGTGCCAGTAGGGCTAGCGGGAGGTCCTACAATGAGCAGTTCTTC,CASRASGRSYNEQFF
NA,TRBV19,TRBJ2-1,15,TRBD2,TGTGCCAGTAGTATATTTGGGGACTACAACAATGAGCAGTTCTTC,CASSIFGDYNNEQFF
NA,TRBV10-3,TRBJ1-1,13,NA,TGTGCCATCAGTGTCGATGCGAGAACTGAAGCTTTCTTT,CAISVDARTEAFF
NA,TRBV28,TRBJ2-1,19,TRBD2,TGTGCCAGCAGTTCTCCCGGGGGTAGCGGGAGGGCCTCCTACAATGAGCAGTTCTTC,CASSSPGGSGRASYNEQFF
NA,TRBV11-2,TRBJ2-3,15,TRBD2,TGTGCCAGCAGCTTAACTAGCGGGAGGACAGATACGCAGTATTTT,CASSLTSGRTDTQYF
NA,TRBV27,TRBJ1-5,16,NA,TGTGCCAGCAGTTTATCGTCAGGGAATAGCAATCAGCCCCAGCATTTT,CASSLSSGNSNQPQHF
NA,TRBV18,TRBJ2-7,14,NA,TGTGCCAGCTCACCAATGGGGGAGGCCTACGAGCAGTACTTC,CASSPMGEAYEQYF
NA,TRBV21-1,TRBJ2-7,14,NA,TGTGCCGACCGACCCGGGACAGGGACCTCCGAGCAGTACTTC,CADRPGTGTSEQYF
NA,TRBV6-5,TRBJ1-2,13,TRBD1,TGTGCCAGCAGACGCGAGAACAGGGGTGGCTACACCTTC,CASRRENRGGYTF
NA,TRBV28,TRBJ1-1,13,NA,TGTGCCAGCAGTTTTTTAGGACAGAAGGAAGCTTTCTTT,CASSFLGQKEAFF
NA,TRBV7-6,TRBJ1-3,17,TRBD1,TGTGCCAGCAGCTTAGCGAAGTCAGGGGGCTCTGGAAACACCATATATTTT,CASSLAKSGGSGNTIYF
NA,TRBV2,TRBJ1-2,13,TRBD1,TGTGCCAGCAGCGAGACAGGGTTCTATGGCTACACCTTC,CASSETGFYGYTF
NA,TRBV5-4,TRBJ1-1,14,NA,TGTGCCAGCAGCAGAACGCGACAGGTCCCTGAAGCTTTCTTT,CASSRTRQVPEAFF
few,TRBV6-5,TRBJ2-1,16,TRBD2,TGTGCCAGCAGTTCCGAGGCTAGCGGGTCCTTGTGGGAGCAGTTCTTC,CASSSEASGSLWEQFF
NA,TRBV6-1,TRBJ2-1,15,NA,TGTGCCAGCAGTGAAGTAGGCACAGAGGGCTATGAGCAGTTCTTC,CASSEVGTEGYEQFF
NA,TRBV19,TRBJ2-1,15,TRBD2,TGTGCCAGTAGTGAACTAGCGGGAGGGAGCAATGAGCAGTTCTTC,CASSELAGGSNEQFF
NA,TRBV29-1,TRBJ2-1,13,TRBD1,TGCAGCGTAGCGGACAGGGCCAACAATGAGCAGTTCTTC,CSVADRANNEQFF
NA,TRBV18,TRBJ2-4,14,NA,TGTGCCAGCTCACCACAAAGGGGCAAAAACATTCAGTACTTC,CASSPQRGKNIQYF
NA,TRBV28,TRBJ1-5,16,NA,TGTGCCAGCAGTCCGCATACGGGACAAAGCAATCAGCCCCAGCATTTT,CASSPHTGQSNQPQHF
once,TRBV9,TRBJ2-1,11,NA,TGTGCCAGCAGCGTAGCCGATGAGCAGTTCTTC,CASSVADEQFF
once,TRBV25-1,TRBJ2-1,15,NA,TGTGCCAGCAGTTACCAGAGGGGGACGTCGGGGGAGCAGTTCTTC,CASSYQRGTSGEQFF
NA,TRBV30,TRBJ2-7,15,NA,TGTGCCTGGAGTTTGGTAAACAGACCGGTCTGGGAGCAGTACTTC,CAWSLVNRPVWEQYF
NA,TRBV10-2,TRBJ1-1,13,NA,TGCGCCAGCAGTGAAGGGAGGGCCACTGAAGCTTTCTTT,CASSEGRATEAFF
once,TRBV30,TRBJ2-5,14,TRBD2,TGTGCCTGGAGAGGGACGGGGGGACGAGAGACCCAGTACTTC,CAWRGTGGRETQYF
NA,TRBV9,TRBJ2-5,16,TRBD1,TGTGCCAGCAGCGGACCGTACAGGGGACGAGAAGAGACCCAGTACTTC,CASSGPYRGREETQYF
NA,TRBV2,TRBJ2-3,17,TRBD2,TGTGCCAGCAGCCTTCCGGGACTAGCGGGAGGAGGAGATACGCAGTATTTT,CASSLPGLAGGGDTQYF
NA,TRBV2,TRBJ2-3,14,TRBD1,TGTGCCAGCAGTGAGACAGGGGTTAAAGATACGCAGTATTTT,CASSETGVKDTQYF
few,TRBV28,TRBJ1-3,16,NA,TGTGCCAGCAAAGGTGAAAAGGGAAGGGGAGGAAACACCATATATTTT,CASKGEKGRGGNTIYF
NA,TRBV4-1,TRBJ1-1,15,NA,TGCGCCAGCAGCCAAGAGAACAGTTTGGACACTGAAGCTTTCTTT,CASSQENSLDTEAFF
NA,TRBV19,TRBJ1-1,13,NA,TGTGCCAGTAGTATGAGGCAAAACACTGAAGCTTTCTTT,CASSMRQNTEAFF
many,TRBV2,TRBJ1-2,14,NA,TGTGCCAGCAGTGGTTGGGGAGGAGGGTATGGCTACACCTTC,CASSGWGGGYGYTF
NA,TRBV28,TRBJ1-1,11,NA,TGTGCCAGCAATTCGGGGACTGAAGCTTTCTTT,CASNSGTEAFF
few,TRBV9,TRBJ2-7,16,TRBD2,TGTGCCAGCAGCGCTGGAGCGGGAGCGACCTTCTACGAGCAGTACTTC,CASSAGAGATFYEQYF
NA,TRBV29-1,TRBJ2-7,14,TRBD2,TGCAGCGCCGGGCCGGGGGGGACTGTGCGCGAGCAGTACTTC,CSAGPGGTVREQYF
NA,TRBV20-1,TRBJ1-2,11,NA,TGCAGTGCTACTAACAGCAATGGCTACACCTTC,CSATNSNGYTF